Following are 30 T cell receptor beta chains from one sample sequenced in a study of T cells in Graves' hyperthyroidism and ophthalmopathy. TCR beta CDR3 sequences were amplified from RNA transcripts. A first-round RT-PCR of the TCR CDR3 used the HTBI primer set. TCRdb fed the multiplex PCR reads into MiXCR, producing one record per CDR3 protein. Of 450,000 to 700,000 distinct CDR3 sequences listed, about half are singletons. The material sequenced was peripheral blood or thyroid tissue (not recorded which). These receptors were obtained from an adult woman with Graves' disease, either hyperthyroidism or ophthalmopathy (not recorded which).

CDR3 DNA sequence: TGTGCCAGCAGCTTAGGGACAGCCTTAGGCTACACCTTC. This encodes CASSLGTALGYTF. The rearrangement links TRBV7-2 to TRBJ1-2; tentatively, D is TRBD1 (6 bases). CDR1 and CDR2 from the germline V gene are SGHTA and FQGNSA. This CDR3 is 13 amino acids long. V shed 1 base and J shed 8 bases, with 11 bases lying between them.

This clonotype was observed a few times. The chain carries TRBV10-3 and TRBJ2-7; the match to TRBD2 covers 11 bases. Germline assignment: CDR1 ENHRY and CDR2 SYGVKD. The length of the CDR3 is 17 residues. The V gene end was trimmed by 3 bases and the J gene end by 2 bases; junction bases not matched to a gene: 9. Here the CDR3 DNA reads TGTGCCATCAGTGATCCCTCTCTGGGACTAGCGGCCTACGAGCAGTACTTC. Protein product: CAISDPSLGLAAYEQYF.

This clonotype was seen many times. The J gene is TRBJ2-7, the V gene TRBV7-9, with unresolved D. Looked up from germline, CDR1 is SEHNR and CDR2 is FQNEAQ (reference sequence). The CDR3 has 12 residues. Trimming left V 5 bases short and J 6 bases short, with 11 bases between. This CDR3 reads CASSLHSTEQYF. CDR3 in DNA: TGTGCCAGCAGCCTCCATAGCACCGAGCAGTACTTC.

V is TRBV7-9 and J is TRBJ1-3, with 9 bases fitting TRBD1. The CDR3 spans 16 residues. Germline assignment: CDR1 SEHNR and CDR2 FQNEAQ (reference sequence). Germline trimming cut 10 bases from V and 8 bases from J; bases unmatched to any gene: 18. CDR3 nucleotides: TGTGCCACCCTCGACAGGGGGTTGAGCTATGGCTACACCATATATTTT. As protein: CATLDRGLSYGYTIYF.

The chain has TRBV7-6 and TRBJ1-2; 8 nucleotides agree with TRBD1. The germline V gene encodes CDR1 SGHVS and CDR2 FNYEAQ. The V gene end was trimmed by 4 bases and the J gene end by 4 bases; junction bases not matched to a gene: 5. The CDR3 runs 14 residues. CDR3 DNA: TGTGCCAGCAGCTCATTACAGGGGGTCTATGGCTACACCTTC. This codes for CASSSLQGVYGYTF.

The V and J genes are TRBV10-3 and TRBJ1-1, with D uncertain. CDR3 size: 13 residues. Germline lookup yields CDR1 ENHRY and CDR2 SYGVKD. V was cut by 4 bases and J by 8 bases, with 14 bases left in between. CDR3 nucleotide sequence: TGTGCCATCAGTGGGACGTCGGGGTCCGAAGCTTTCTTT. Encoded protein: CAISGTSGSEAFF.

This sequence joins TRBV15 and TRBJ2-7; the D is unclear. CDR1 and CDR2 from the germline V gene are LNHNV and YYDKDF (reference sequence). This CDR3 region has 15 residues. Deletions cut 0 bases from V and 0 bases from J, with 9 bases between. CDR3 bases: TGTGCCACCAGCAGAGATATGGCAGACTCCTACGAGCAGTACTTC. The encoded protein is CATSRDMADSYEQYF.

This clonotype was found many times. The chain couples TRBV10-3 to TRBJ2-7, with D possibly being TRBD2 (6 bases). The V and J ends lost 7 bases and 4 bases respectively, with 14 bases between them. This CDR3 region has 13 residues. CDR1 and CDR2 (germline): ENHRY, SYGVKD. The CDR3 region has the DNA TGTGCCATCAATGACGGGAGAACGTACGAGCAGTACTTC. Amino acids: CAINDGRTYEQYF.

In its sample, this clonotype was seen many times. The chain joins TRBV20-1 to TRBJ2-7, with TRBD1 identical over 7 bases. Germline V gene sequence: CDR1 DFQATT, CDR2 SNEGSKA (reference sequence). This CDR3 comprises 15 residues. Trimming took 6 bases from V and 4 from J; bases not matched to a gene: 15. The CDR3 region is CSAPQPGTAAYEQYF. For the CDR3, the DNA is TGCAGTGCGCCGCAACCCGGGACAGCGGCTTACGAGCAGTACTTC.

This rearrangement joins TRBV10-3 to TRBJ1-2; D may be TRBD1 (6 bases). The CDR3 has 16 residues. Germline V gene lookup returns CDR1 ENHRY and CDR2 SYGVKD. The V end was cut by 3 bases, the J end by 3 bases, with 17 bases between. The CDR3 here is CAISEGRGRTDYGYTF. DNA of the CDR3: TGTGCCATCAGTGAAGGCAGGGGCAGAACAGACTATGGCTACACCTTC.

Turning to this clonotype: Likely a read error: the CDR3 ends without its conserved phenylalanine or tryptophan. The chain has TRBV20-1 and TRBJ2-5, with no clear D. This CDR3 region has 13 residues. Trimming shortened V by 1 base and J by 5 bases, and 11 bases separated the two germline ends. Per the germline V gene, CDR1 is DFQATT and CDR2 is SNEGSKA (reference sequence). The CDR3 loop reads CSARGQIQETQYL. The CDR3 DNA reads TGCAGTGCTAGAGGGCAGATACAGGAGACCCAGTACTTA.

This clonotype was picked up many times. The V call is TRBV6-5, the J call TRBJ2-5, with TRBD2 matching over 9 bases. V shed 6 bases and J 4 bases; nucleotides not matched to a gene: 12. The CDR3 is 16 amino acids. CDR1 and CDR2 (germline): MNHEY, SVGAGI. CDR3 sequence: CASRDLRGGIGETQYF. For the CDR3, the DNA is TGTGCCAGCAGGGACTTGCGGGGGGGTATCGGAGAGACCCAGTACTTC.

V and J are TRBV5-1 and TRBJ2-7; D gene unclear. Trimming took off 4 bases at V and 2 bases at J, with 13 bases between the two ends. The germline gives CDR1 SGHRS, CDR2 YFSETQ. The CDR3 sequence is 14 residues long. The CDR3 DNA reads TGCGCCAGCAGCGCCCATGCCCCAACCTACGAGCAGTACTTC. It specifies CASSAHAPTYEQYF.

There are many counts of this clonotype. The chain is built from TRBV7-2 and TRBJ2-5; tentative D call: TRBD1 (5 bases). Trimming took 5 bases from V and 3 from J, leaving 22 bases between them. Per germline, CDR1 SGHTA and CDR2 FQGNSA. The CDR3 sequence is 17 residues long. The CDR3 region has the DNA TGTGCCAGCAGCACAGCACTTCGGCAGGGTAGAGAAGAGACCCAGTACTTC. It translates to CASSTALRQGREETQYF.

This clonotype was observed a few times. The rearrangement uses TRBV5-1 and TRBJ1-3, with a weak D call TRBD1 (5 bases). There are 16 residues in the CDR3. Germline-derived CDR1 and CDR2 are SGHRS and YFSETQ. With 2 bases removed from V and 0 bases from J, the gap between germline ends came to 12 bases. CDR3 residues: CASSLGHQLSGNTIYF. The DNA for the CDR3 is TGCGCCAGCAGCTTAGGACACCAACTCTCTGGAAACACCATATATTTT.

The rearrangement uses TRBV7-2 and TRBJ1-6; D is ambiguous. The germline V gene has CDR1 SGHTA and CDR2 FQGNSA. V dropped 1 base and J dropped 6 bases, with 13 bases sitting between them. CDR3 length equals 16 residues. The CDR3 DNA sequence: TGTGCCAGCAGCTTAGATCGGACGGGTCGTAATTCACCCCTCCACTTT. As protein: CASSLDRTGRNSPLHF. The complete variable domain, with remaining parts taken from reference TRBV7-2 and TRBJ1-6, reads GAGVSQSPSNKVTEKGKDVELRCDPISGHTALYWYRQSLGQGLEFLIYFQGNSAPDKSGLPSDRFSAERTGGSVSTLTIQRTQQEDSAVYLCASSLDRTGRNSPLHFGNGTRLTVT.

The chain employs TRBV29-1 and TRBJ1-1, with TRBD1 identical over 9 bases. This CDR3 is built from 15 residues. The J segment lost 4 bases and the V segment lost 4 bases, leaving 10 bases of the junction unmatched. Germline V gives CDR1 SQVTM, CDR2 ANQGSEA. The CDR3 DNA sequence: TGCAGCGTTGCGGGCCGGGACAGGGTACCCACTGAAGCTTTCTTT. Its translation is CSVAGRDRVPTEAFF.

The genes are TRBV7-8 and TRBJ1-6, with 10 bases identical to TRBD1. The CDR3 is 16 amino acids. The V gene's germline CDR1 is SGHVS and CDR2 FQNEAQ. The ends lost 3 bases at V and 9 bases at J; junction bases unmatched: 8. CDR3 in DNA: TGTGCCAGCAGCTTGCGACCGGGACAGGGGTTTTCACCCCTCCACTTT. It codes for CASSLRPGQGFSPLHF.

The rearrangement uses TRBV7-8 and TRBJ1-5, with no clear D. The germline gives CDR1 SGHVS, CDR2 FQNEAQ. The CDR3 length is 11 residues. V shed 5 bases and J shed 11 bases, with 10 bases lying between them. The CDR3 reads CASSEQETQHF. CDR3 in DNA: TGTGCCAGCAGCGAGCAAGAGACCCAGCATTTT. The entire variable domain, with the rest obtained from reference TRBV7-8 and TRBJ1-5, is as follows: GAGVSQSPRYKVAKRGQDVALRCDPISGHVSLFWYQQALGQGPEFLTYFQNEAQLDKSGLPSDRFFAERPEGSVSTLKIQRTQQEDSAVYLCASSEQETQHFGDGTRLSIL.

The chain is built from TRBV10-3 and TRBJ2-7; TRBD1 matches at 10 bases. Germline V gene sequence: CDR1 ENHRY, CDR2 SYGVKD. CDR3 length: 13 amino acids. V trimming: 2 bases; J trimming: 11 bases; junction bases outside the gene matches: 6. The CDR3 reads CAISENDRGREYF. The CDR3 DNA reads as TGTGCCATCAGTGAGAACGACAGGGGGCGGGAGTACTTC.

The table lists this clonotype with many counts. The chain carries TRBV2 and TRBJ1-5; 10 bases fit TRBD1. With V trimmed by 1 base and J by 2 bases, 11 bases remained unmatched. Germline V gene lookup returns CDR1 SNHLY and CDR2 FYNNEI. The CDR3 sequence is 19 residues long. The CDR3 protein is CASSEVEDRGALGNQPQHF. The CDR3 DNA reads TGTGCCAGCAGTGAAGTAGAGGACAGGGGGGCGTTGGGCAATCAGCCCCAGCATTTT. The variable domain in full, completed from reference TRBV2 and TRBJ1-5, reads EPEVTQTPSHQVTQMGQEVILRCVPISNHLYFYWYRQILGQKVEFLVSFYNNEISEKSEIFDDQFSVERPDGSNFTLKIRSTKLEDSAMYFCASSEVEDRGALGNQPQHFGDGTRLSIL.

To note about this clonotype: The CDR3 ends on some other residue instead of the conserved phenylalanine or tryptophan, so this is likely a read error. This rearrangement joins TRBV27 to TRBJ2-7, with 7 bases that match TRBD2. J lost 1 base, V lost 6 bases, and 3 bases had no gene match. This CDR3 is 13 amino acids long. Germline V gives CDR1 MNHEY, CDR2 SMNVEV (reference sequence). The CDR3 DNA sequence: TGTGCCAGCAGCTTGCGGGGGTCCTACGAGCAGTACTAC. It is translated as CASSLRGSYEQYY.

This clonotype came up a few times. A clone one base away is much larger, so this may be a read error. The chain joins TRBV19 to TRBJ1-4; unclear D gene. Per the germline V gene, CDR1 is LNHDA and CDR2 is SQIVND (reference sequence). The CDR3 loop spans 12 amino acids. The CDR3 sequence: CATRAPEEKLLF. CDR3 DNA sequence: TGTGCCACCCGGGCCCCGGAAGAAAAACTGCTTTTT.

Comments on this clonotype: The junction shows a germline mismatch at one end, possibly a read error. The CDR3 region is CASGRKGGFTEAF. CDR3 coding DNA: TGTGCCAGTGGTCGAAAGGGGGGTTTCACTGAAGCTTTC. This chain uses TRBV19 with TRBJ2-6; D may correspond to TRBD1 or TRBD2 (6 bases each). CDR3 length equals 13 residues. The germline V gene encodes CDR1 LNHDA and CDR2 SQIVND (reference sequence).

At least ten counts were recorded for this clonotype. This chain connects TRBV10-3 to TRBJ2-5, with D possibly TRBD1 on 5 matching bases. The germline gives CDR1 ENHRY, CDR2 SYGVKD. Trimming removed 3 bases at V and 5 bases at J, with 10 bases between. The length of the CDR3 is 13 residues. The CDR3 region has the DNA TGTGCCATCAGTGAAGGGGTCGGGGAGACCCAGTACTTC. It codes for CAISEGVGETQYF.

The gene calls are TRBV7-9 and TRBJ1-2; 9 bases map to TRBD1. The CDR3 contains 15 residues. Germline loops: CDR1 SEHNR, CDR2 FQNEAQ (reference sequence). The ends lost 5 bases at V and 7 bases at J; junction bases unmatched: 11. In DNA, the CDR3 is TGTGCCAGCAGCCCACCGGAACAGGGGGCGGCTGGCTACACCTTC. Amino acids: CASSPPEQGAAGYTF.

This clonotype has a single count. The V and J genes are TRBV6-4 and TRBJ1-1; perhaps TRBD1 as D (5 bases). The CDR3 extends over 15 amino acids. Germline V lookup: CDR1 MRHNA, CDR2 SNTAGT. Trimming stripped 3 bases from V and 6 bases from J, with 17 bases between. CDR3 region: CASSEQAGGMAEAFF. The CDR3, as DNA: TGTGCCAGCAGTGAGCAAGCGGGGGGTATGGCTGAAGCTTTCTTT.

The genes are TRBV20-1 and TRBJ1-5; 7 nucleotides align to TRBD1. Germline V gene sequence: CDR1 DFQATT, CDR2 SNEGSKA (reference sequence). The V segment lost 6 bases and the J segment 6 bases; nucleotides outside the gene matches: 11. The CDR3 is 14 residues long. CDR3 residues: CSARQGGVGQPQHF. Here the CDR3 DNA reads TGCAGTGCCAGGCAGGGGGGCGTAGGTCAGCCCCAGCATTTT.

The chain carries TRBV3-1 and TRBJ2-7, with TRBD2 as a possible D gene (6 bases). The CDR3 length is 16 residues. The V end was cut by 3 bases, the J end by 5 bases, with 20 bases between. The germline gives CDR1 LGHDT, CDR2 YNNKEL (reference sequence). The CDR3 reads CASSQEGTRRGNEQYF. The CDR3 coding sequence is TGTGCCAGCAGCCAGGAGGGGACCCGGCGTGGAAACGAGCAGTACTTC.

Ten or more counts support this clonotype. CDR3 bases: TGTGCCAGCAGTTACTTACCCGGGACAGGAGGCACTGAAGCTTTCTTT. Protein: CASSYLPGTGGTEAFF. V gene TRBV6-5 combines with J gene TRBJ1-1; 8 nucleotides line up with TRBD1. In germline, CDR1 is MNHEY, CDR2 SVGAGI. V was clipped by 1 base and J by 4 bases; unmatched bases: 8. The CDR3 spans 16 residues.